This TCR beta chain appears in the sequencing data of a study of T cells after yellow fever vaccination. Study observations and caveats: Primary-vaccination clones mostly resurfaced post-booster (just under 98% CD4, approximately 89% CD8). FACS-sorted repertoires could contain abundant clonotypes contaminating from the bulk population. The secondary response was weaker, and its peak arrived faster, on day 5 versus 15. Clonotypes found in both CD4 and CD8 compartments made up a small share.

One entry per CDR3 protein, called by TCRdb with MiXCR from the 5' RACE reads. The sample carries 250,000 or so distinct CDR3 sequences, approximately 3.6% recorded once. This clonotype was found many times. The antigen remains unidentified. The germline V and J ends were trimmed by 10 bases and 1 base, with 17 bases remaining between them. The CDR3 covers 15 residues. Here the sequenced sample was PBMCs, taken 15 days after the yellow fever booster vaccination. This chain links TRBV12-3 or TRBV12-4 with TRBJ1-5, with D possibly matching TRBD1 (6 bases). The sequence was obtained from a man in his late teens or twenties who received the YFV17D yellow fever vaccine. The DNA of the CDR3 is TGTGCCACACATAGAGGGGGTGGGAGCAATCAGCCCCAGCATTTT. Encoded protein: CATHRGGGSNQPQHF.